This TCR beta chain originates from a study of identifying expanded T cells in peripheral blood. TCRdb keeps only in-frame clones here, not all; method: immunoSEQ multiplex PCR. The sample lists roughly 130,000 clones, less than 90% seen once, with approximately 8.9% in the top ten. Collection occurred without any documented infections or immune events in donors. In germline, CDR1 is SGHTA, CDR2 FQGNSA. V dropped 5 bases and J dropped 6; count of bases not matched to a gene: 4. This CDR3 region has 13 residues. Turning to this clone: Its target is not known.

Study results and caveats: About 1.2 clones differed between technical replicates, versus around 15 and 19 over time. Variance in clone template counts between roughly 2-week samples significantly increased with total template count across all healthy donors.

The chain carries TRBV7-2 and TRBJ1-1, with 9 bases lining up with TRBD1. This clonotype was sampled from a person between 18 and 75 years old in good health. The sample taken for sequencing was blood. CDR3: CASSVDRGSEAFF. The DNA of the CDR3 is TGTGCCAGCAGCGTGGACAGGGGTTCTGAAGCTTTCTTT.